Listed below are T cell receptor beta chains from one sample, sequenced in a study of neoadjuvant nivolumab and ipilimumab in lung cancer. Profiling relied on immunoSEQ multiplex PCR, and the TCRdb table lists in-frame clones only, not all of them. Here the sample spans tens of thousands of clones, more than 85% being singletons. Source: peripheral blood, taken after neoadjuvant nivolumab, alone or with ipilimumab, at or shortly before surgery. Receptor source: an adult with non-small cell lung cancer. Both conserved end residues are part of each CDR3. D genes are given only for firm matches. Only some rows state a clone size, as once, few, many or a class for expanded clones.

J	length	size	V	D	DNA	CDR3
TRBJ1-2	15	once	TRBV19	NA	TGTGCCAGTAGTGTAGTACAGGGTTCCTACTATGGCTACACCTTC	CASSVVQGSYYGYTF
TRBJ2-7	12	NA	TRBV6-1	NA	TGTGCCAGCACTAACACCTTCTACGAGCAGTACTTC	CASTNTFYEQYF
TRBJ2-7	18	NA	TRBV28	TRBD1	TGTGCCAGCAGTGGCCTGGACAGGGGGCGCAGACCCACCTACGAGCAGTACTTC	CASSGLDRGRRPTYEQYF
TRBJ1-2	14	NA	TRBV28	NA	TGTGCCAGCAGTTTATTTTCGGACAAGGGTGGCTACACCTTC	CASSLFSDKGGYTF
TRBJ2-3	16	NA	TRBV5-1	TRBD1	TGCGCCAGCAGCCTCGGGGACAGGGGGTCCACAGATACGCAGTATTTT	CASSLGDRGSTDTQYF
TRBJ2-7	16	NA	TRBV19	TRBD2	TGTGCCAGTAGTAAATTAGCGGGAGGATCATCCTACGAGCAGTACTTC	CASSKLAGGSSYEQYF
TRBJ1-5	14	NA	TRBV5-5	NA	TGTGCCAGCAGCTGGACACCAGGGAATCAGCCCCAGCATTTT	CASSWTPGNQPQHF
TRBJ2-1	19	NA	TRBV5-1	TRBD2	TGCGCCAGCAGAATCAGGGGACTAGCGGGAGGGCCTTCCAACAATGAGCAGTTCTTC	CASRIRGLAGGPSNNEQFF
TRBJ2-5	16	NA	TRBV27	NA	NA	CASSSGQGGGQETQYF
TRBJ1-4	13	once	TRBV6-6	TRBD1	TGTGCCAGCTGGGAGACAGGGAATGAAAAACTGTTTTTT	CASWETGNEKLFF
TRBJ2-1	11	NA	TRBV7-3	NA	TGTGCCAGCAGCAATCACAATGAGCAGTTCTTC	CASSNHNEQFF
TRBJ1-1	13	NA	TRBV18	NA	TGTGCCAGCTCAGTGGAGTTGAACACTGAAGCTTTCTTT	CASSVELNTEAFF
TRBJ2-3	18	NA	TRBV5-1	NA	TGCGCCAGCAGCTCGATGGGTACTCTAGCGCGGTTCACAGATACGCAGTATTTT	CASSSMGTLARFTDTQYF
TRBJ1-4	12	NA	TRBV11-2	NA	TGTGCCAGCAGCTTAGCGGGCGAAAAACTGTTTTTT	CASSLAGEKLFF
TRBJ2-7	14	few	TRBV5-1	NA	TGCGCCAGCAGCTTGGTAGCTAGAAGGTACGAGCAGTACTTC	CASSLVARRYEQYF
TRBJ2-1	16	NA	TRBV19	NA	TGTGCCAGTAGTATAGACCAGCGGTTCTCCTACAATGAGCAGTTCTTC	CASSIDQRFSYNEQFF
TRBJ1-2	15	NA	TRBV7-2	NA	TGTGCCAGCAGCTTCTCCCGCCGGGCCAACTATGGCTACACCTTC	CASSFSRRANYGYTF
TRBJ2-5	14	NA	TRBV5-6	NA	TGTGCCAGCAGCCCAACAGGGCTTGAAGAGACCCAGTACTTC	CASSPTGLEETQYF
TRBJ1-2	13	NA	TRBV18	TRBD1	TGTGCCAGCCACAGGGGGCCTAACTATGGCTACACCTTC	CASHRGPNYGYTF
TRBJ1-1	15	NA	TRBV5-1	NA	TGCGCCAGCCGCCCTTACTTGACATCAAACACTGAAGCTTTCTTT	CASRPYLTSNTEAFF
TRBJ2-7	16	NA	TRBV7-8	TRBD2	TGTGCCAGCAGCTTCCGGACTAGCGGGAGCGGGTACGAGCAGTACTTC	CASSFRTSGSGYEQYF
TRBJ2-7	13	NA	TRBV25-1	NA	TGTGCCAGCAGTGGGGTACAGTTCTACGAGCAGTACTTC	CASSGVQFYEQYF
TRBJ2-3	16	NA	TRBV5-1	NA	TGCGCCAGCAGCTTGGACGGGGGTCCGGGGGCAGATACGCAGTATTTT	CASSLDGGPGADTQYF
TRBJ2-1	13	NA	TRBV6-5	TRBD1	TGTGCCAGCAAGGACAGGGCCCGAGGGGAGCAGTTCTTC	CASKDRARGEQFF
TRBJ2-7	15	NA	TRBV6-6	TRBD1	TGTGCCAGCAGTTACTCCGGGACAGCTCGGGCCGAGCAGTACTTC	CASSYSGTARAEQYF
TRBJ1-4	15	NA	TRBV9	TRBD1	TGTGCCAGCAGCGTACGGACAGGGGAGAATGAAAAACTGTTTTTT	CASSVRTGENEKLFF
TRBJ1-1	14	once	TRBV7-8	NA	TGTGCCAGCCGACCCGTGACCCCGAACACTGAAGCTTTCTTT	CASRPVTPNTEAFF
TRBJ1-3	17	NA	TRBV18	NA	TGTGCCAGCTCACCAGTACAGGGATCGAGCTCTGGAAACACCATATATTTT	CASSPVQGSSSGNTIYF